This TCR beta chain is drawn from a study of sequential checkpoint blockade in melanoma. Sequencing was performed with immunoSEQ multiplex PCR; in TCRdb, only in-frame clones are kept and a portion is missing. Of approximately 23,000 clones in the sample, roughly 76% were seen once. Treatment: randomized to nivolumab then ipilimumab (arm A) or the reverse (arm B). DNA-damaging chemotherapy had not been given to any patient beforehand. Live CD3+CD8+ CD19− CD56− cells were sorted from PBMCs. The material sequenced was CD8+ T cells sorted from blood (inferred from file names), taken from a patient given nivolumab and ipilimumab in sequence. This receptor was identified in a human donor with melanoma.

The CDR3 here is CASSLVPGQETQYF. The DNA for the CDR3 is TGTGCCAGCAGCTTAGTGCCGGGCCAAGAGACCCAGTACTTC. The gene calls are TRBV7-8 and TRBJ2-5, with unresolved D. Germline CDR1 SGHVS, CDR2 FQNEAQ. The CDR3 contains 14 residues. The V and J ends lost 1 base and 1 base respectively, with 7 bases between them.